One and the same sample provided the 30 T cell receptor beta chains below, sequenced in a study of cytomegalovirus exposure and HLA in healthy donors. Both 60 Vbeta primers and 13 Jbeta primers went into the PCR. Clones were sequenced by immunoSEQ multiplex PCR, and TCRdb holds only the in-frame ones, with some missing. The sample lists around 80,000 clones; around 60% were seen once. The sequencing sample was made of PBMCs. The receptor set was obtained from a male donor in good health and CMV-seropositive.

This chain connects TRBV2 to TRBJ1-1, with D possibly being TRBD1 (6 bases). Germline CDR1 and CDR2: SNHLY and FYNNEI. Trimming left V 5 bases short and J 3 bases short, with 16 bases between. CDR3 size: 15 residues. The chain's CDR3 is CASSLGAEGYTEAFF. CDR3 nucleotides: TGTGCCAGCAGTCTGGGGGCTGAGGGATACACTGAAGCTTTCTTT.

The chain combines TRBV11-1 with TRBJ1-1, with TRBD1 matching over 7 bases. From germline, CDR1 is SGHAT and CDR2 FQDESV (reference sequence). The CDR3 extends over 14 amino acids. V dropped 5 bases and J dropped 1; count of bases not matched to a gene: 4. CDR3 bases: TGTGCCAGCAGCCCCAGGGGGGAGAACACTGAAGCTTTCTTT. Translated: CASSPRGENTEAFF.

This chain uses TRBV7-6 with TRBJ1-3; possible D gene TRBD1, 5 bases. V lost 3 bases, J lost 4 bases, and 16 bases lay in between. Germline V gene sequence: CDR1 SGHVS, CDR2 FNYEAQ. The CDR3 runs to 16 residues. DNA for the CDR3: TGTGCCAGCAGCTTTTCCTCGGCGGGGACGGGAAACACCATATATTTT. As protein: CASSFSSAGTGNTIYF.

This clone was seen repeatedly, ten times or more. This rearrangement joins TRBV29-1 to TRBJ2-5; possible D gene TRBD2, 5 bases. CDR3 size: 12 residues. V lost 7 bases, J lost 0 bases, and 9 bases lay in between. Per the germline V gene, CDR1 is SQVTM and CDR2 is ANQGSEA. DNA for the CDR3: TGCAGCGGCCAGGACTACCAAGAGACCCAGTACTTC. Translated: CSGQDYQETQYF.

In this sample, this clone turned up a few times. The V call is TRBV5-1, the J call TRBJ2-3; 8 bases fit TRBD2. This CDR3 has 16 residues. The V gene's germline CDR1 is SGHRS and CDR2 YFSETQ. V lost 0 bases and J lost 2; bases outside the gene matches: 5. DNA for the CDR3: TGCGCCAGCAGCTTGGATCGCGGGGGGACCACAGATACGCAGTATTTT. Amino acid sequence: CASSLDRGGTTDTQYF.

This clone has a handful of counts. The chain couples TRBV5-4 to TRBJ1-1, with D perhaps matching TRBD1 (5 bases). The CDR3 is 15 residues long. Looked up from germline, CDR1 is SGHNT and CDR2 is YYREEE (reference sequence). V was pared by 4 bases and J by 0 bases, with 13 bases between. CDR3 sequence: CASSPRVGVNTEAFF. CDR3 nucleotide sequence: TGTGCCAGCAGCCCCAGGGTAGGGGTGAACACTGAAGCTTTCTTT.

This sequence joins TRBV4-1 and TRBJ2-1, with 11 bases identical to TRBD2. V trimming: 4 bases; J trimming: 3 bases; junction bases outside the gene matches: 2. The CDR3 is 15 amino acids. CDR1 MGHRA and CDR2 YSYEKL come from the germline V gene. CDR3 sequence: CASSPGTSGYNEQFF. CDR3 sequence (DNA): TGCGCCAGCAGCCCCGGGACTAGCGGCTACAATGAGCAGTTCTTC.

This clone was seen a few times. This chain joins TRBV5-1 and TRBJ2-5, with D maybe TRBD2 (6 bases). Germline CDR1 reads SGHRS; CDR2 reads YFSETQ. The V end lost 9 bases, the J end lost 4 bases, and 28 bases lay between the germline ends. This CDR3 is 17 amino acids long. In nucleotides, the CDR3 is TGCGCCACCGAGACCATTACCCACCGGGTAGCGGTAGAGACCCAGTACTTC. This gives the protein CATETITHRVAVETQYF.

The V call is TRBV28, the J call TRBJ1-2; unclear D gene. V shed 2 bases and J shed 3 bases, with 16 bases lying between them. The CDR3 length is 16 residues. Germline V CDR1 and CDR2: MDHEN, SYDVKM. The CDR3 sequence is CASSLRGIVDHYGYTF. The DNA of the CDR3 is TGTGCCAGCAGTTTACGGGGAATTGTCGACCACTATGGCTACACCTTC.

This rearrangement joins TRBV6-5 to TRBJ1-5, with unresolved D. The length of the CDR3 is 15 residues. Germline V gene sequence: CDR1 MNHEY, CDR2 SVGAGI. Trimming took off 6 bases at V and 2 bases at J, with 14 bases between the two ends. In nucleotides, the CDR3 is TGTGCCAGCAGCCTCACCCCACAAGGCAATCAGCCCCAGCATTTT. This sequence encodes CASSLTPQGNQPQHF.

This clone was counted a few times. The chain employs TRBV5-1 and TRBJ1-5; D uncertain. From germline, CDR1 is SGHRS and CDR2 YFSETQ. The CDR3 consists of 13 residues. The ends were cut back, 4 bases at V and 4 bases at J, with 9 bases in the middle. DNA of the CDR3: TGCGCCAGCAGCACGTCGGTTAATCAGCCCCAGCATTTT. Translating it yields CASSTSVNQPQHF.

This chain joins TRBV28 and TRBJ2-7; maybe TRBD1 (6 bases). CDR1 is MDHEN, CDR2 SYDVKM, per germline. Deletions cut 6 bases from V and 3 bases from J, with 12 bases between. CDR3 length: 13 residues. This CDR3 is CASSGTNHYEQYF. The CDR3 DNA sequence: TGTGCCAGCAGCGGGACAAACCACTACGAGCAGTACTTC.

V gene TRBV11-1 combines with J gene TRBJ2-7; 10 bases fit TRBD1. The J segment lost 4 bases and the V segment lost 5 bases, leaving 2 bases of the junction unmatched. CDR1 and CDR2 from the germline V gene are SGHAT and FQDESV (reference sequence). This CDR3 comprises 13 residues. CDR3 protein: CASSQGQGYEQYF. CDR3 bases: TGTGCCAGCAGCCAGGGACAGGGGTACGAGCAGTACTTC.

V gene TRBV28 combines with J gene TRBJ2-7; TRBD1 is a possible D gene (6 bases). This CDR3 has 12 amino acids. Trimming stripped 10 bases from V and 4 bases from J, with 14 bases between. CDR1 is MDHEN, CDR2 SYDVKM, per germline. CDR3 protein: CAIYRVGYEQYF. As DNA, the CDR3 is TGTGCCATATACAGGGTAGGGTACGAGCAGTACTTC.

The V and J genes are TRBV5-1 and TRBJ2-5; weak D call: TRBD1 (6 bases). Germline CDR1 SGHRS, CDR2 YFSETQ. V lost 7 bases and J lost 4, with 14 bases in between. The CDR3 runs to 13 residues. This chain's CDR3 is CASHTDRRETQYF. The CDR3, as DNA: TGCGCCAGCCACACCGACAGGCGAGAGACCCAGTACTTC. Full variable domain (rest looked up from reference TRBV5-1 and TRBJ2-5): KAGVTQTPRYLIKTRGQQVTLSCSPISGHRSVSWYQQTPGQGLQFLFEYFSETQRNKGNFPGRFSGRQFSNSRSEMNVSTLELGDSALYLCASHTDRRETQYFGPGTRLLVL.

The table lists this clone with a count of one. The junction departs from the called germline gene at one end, perhaps through a read error. The rearrangement joins TRBV13 to TRBJ1-1, with 7 bases lining up with TRBD1. The CDR3 runs 14 residues. Germline-derived CDR1 and CDR2 are PRHDT and FYEKMQ (reference sequence). The CDR3 loop reads CASSLGTVNTEAFF. The CDR3 nucleotides are TGTGCCAGCAGCCTAGGGACAGTCAACACTGAAGCTTTCTTT.

The CDR3 coding sequence is TGTGCCAGCAGTTCCCCCATCGGGGAGAACACTGAAGCTTTCTTT. Translated: CASSSPIGENTEAFF. V and J are TRBV28 and TRBJ1-1, with D unresolved. The CDR3 consists of 15 residues. Per germline, CDR1 MDHEN and CDR2 SYDVKM. The ends were cut back, 4 bases at V and 1 base at J, with 13 bases in the middle.

This clone was seen only a few times. The V call is TRBV6-1, the J call TRBJ1-1; D is unclear. Germline V lookup: CDR1 MNHNS, CDR2 SASEGT. The V end was cut by 7 bases, the J end by 0 bases, with 9 bases between. This CDR3 is 13 amino acids long. CDR3 bases: TGTGCCAGCAAAACGGGGTTGAACACTGAAGCTTTCTTT. It encodes CASKTGLNTEAFF.

The rearrangement joins TRBV29-1 to TRBJ2-5; weak D call: TRBD1 (6 bases). The J call is in doubt because the DNA end fits TRBJ2-7 better. Germline V gives CDR1 SQVTM, CDR2 ANQGSEA. This CDR3 contains 12 residues. Written as DNA, the CDR3 is TGCAGCGTCTCCAGGGGAACCTACGAGCAGTACTTC. Translation gives CSVSRGTYEQYF.

CDR3 protein: CASRPGGTSGRAGDTQYF. The CDR3 coding sequence is TGTGCCAGCAGACCGGGTGGGACTAGCGGGAGGGCCGGAGATACGCAGTATTTT. This chain links TRBV5-4 with TRBJ2-3, with 16 bases aligning to TRBD2. From germline, CDR1 is SGHNT and CDR2 YYREEE (reference sequence). The V segment lost 5 bases and the J segment 5 bases; nucleotides outside the gene matches: 11. This CDR3 comprises 18 residues.

The gene calls are TRBV28 and TRBJ2-4; D might be TRBD2 (6 bases). The length of the CDR3 is 13 residues. V gave up 10 bases and J gave up 8 bases, with 18 bases separating them. Germline V lookup: CDR1 MDHEN, CDR2 SYDVKM. CDR3 in DNA: TGTGCCACCCTACCGGGGGTCTCGGACATTCAGTACTTC. Protein: CATLPGVSDIQYF.

The chain couples TRBV7-9 to TRBJ2-3; 8 bases align to TRBD1. This CDR3 has 15 residues. Germline V CDR1 and CDR2: SEHNR, FQNEAQ (reference sequence). Trimming took 5 bases from V and 4 from J; bases not matched to a gene: 8. The CDR3 protein is CASSGTGGLADTQYF. Written as DNA, the CDR3 is TGTGCCAGCAGCGGAACAGGGGGACTTGCAGATACGCAGTATTTT. The whole variable domain, remainder taken from reference TRBV7-9 and TRBJ2-3, is DTGVSQNPRHKITKRGQNVTFRCDPISEHNRLYWYRQTLGQGPEFLTYFQNEAQLEKSRLLSDRFSAERPKGSFSTLEIQRTEQGDSAMYLCASSGTGGLADTQYFGPGTRLTVL.

This clone has more than one count but fewer than ten. This chain uses TRBV2 with TRBJ2-1; 9 nucleotides agree with TRBD1. This CDR3 has 14 amino acids. Germline V CDR1 and CDR2: SNHLY, FYNNEI. Trimming removed 4 bases from V and 8 bases from J; junction bases left unmatched: 6. CDR3 sequence (DNA): TGTGCCAGCAGTGGCCGGGACAGGGAACATGAGCAGTTCTTC. This codes for CASSGRDREHEQFF.

The genes are TRBV27 and TRBJ1-5, with D hard to call. The CDR3 contains 18 residues. V gave up 5 bases and J gave up 3 bases, with 23 bases separating them. Looked up from germline, CDR1 is MNHEY and CDR2 is SMNVEV (reference sequence). As DNA, the CDR3 is TGTGCCAGCAGTAAATACATCCCCCTCCAGGATTACAATCAGCCCCAGCATTTT. This encodes CASSKYIPLQDYNQPQHF.

This clone occurred a few times. The chain couples TRBV5-6 to TRBJ2-7, with D perhaps matching TRBD1 (6 bases). This CDR3 has 17 amino acids. Germline V gives CDR1 SGHDT, CDR2 YYEEEE. V lost 2 bases and J lost 1, with 19 bases in between. CDR3 protein: CASSFRGQQSQSYEQYF. CDR3 coding DNA: TGTGCCAGCAGCTTCCGAGGACAGCAATCTCAATCCTACGAGCAGTACTTC. The full variable domain, completed using reference TRBV5-6 and TRBJ2-7, is DAGVTQSPTHLIKTRGQQVTLRCSPKSGHDTVSWYQQALGQGPQFIFQYYEEEERQRGNFPDRFSGHQFPNYSSELNVNALLLGDSALYLCASSFRGQQSQSYEQYFGPGTRLTVT.

This clone turned up a few times. The chain carries TRBV10-2 and TRBJ1-6; maybe TRBD1 (5 bases). V lost 7 bases and J lost 10, with 17 bases in between. Germline V gives CDR1 WSHSY, CDR2 SAAADI. The CDR3 runs to 14 residues. CDR3 nucleotide sequence: TGCGCCAGCAAGAATGACAGTCCCCAATCACCCCTCCACTTT. Protein product: CASKNDSPQSPLHF.

The gene calls are TRBV7-2 and TRBJ1-1; D remains unclear. The CDR3 is 13 amino acids. Trimming took 5 bases from V and 1 from J, leaving 8 bases between them. Per germline, CDR1 SGHTA and CDR2 FQGNSA. The CDR3 DNA sequence: TGTGCCAGCAGCCCAGGCCCGAACACTGAAGCTTTCTTT. It encodes CASSPGPNTEAFF.

The J gene is TRBJ2-3, the V gene TRBV5-1, with a tentative D call TRBD2 (6 bases). V lost 4 bases and J lost 8, with 14 bases in between. Germline lookup yields CDR1 SGHRS and CDR2 YFSETQ. This CDR3 spans 13 amino acids. This CDR3 is CASSLETGGTQYF. The CDR3 nucleotides are TGCGCCAGCAGCCTGGAAACCGGGGGTACGCAGTATTTT.

The chain couples TRBV11-2 to TRBJ2-7; no clear D. The CDR3 is made up of 12 amino acids. Trimming took 5 bases from V and 2 from J, leaving 7 bases between them. CDR1 and CDR2 from the germline V gene are SGHAT and FQNNGV. CDR3 residues: CASSPVPYEQYF. The CDR3 DNA reads TGTGCCAGCAGCCCGGTCCCCTACGAGCAGTACTTC. The variable domain in full, with the rest retrieved from reference TRBV11-2 and TRBJ2-7, is EAGVAQSPRYKIIEKRQSVAFWCNPISGHATLYWYQQILGQGPKLLIQFQNNGVVDDSQLPKDRFSAERLKGVDSTLKIQPAKLEDSAVYLCASSPVPYEQYFGPGTRLTVT.

This chain links TRBV5-1 with TRBJ1-2; TRBD1 might be the D (6 bases). This CDR3 comprises 13 residues. Trimming took 3 bases from V and 3 from J, leaving 9 bases between them. Germline V gene sequence: CDR1 SGHRS, CDR2 YFSETQ. This CDR3 is CASSSQGDYGYTF. Written as DNA, the CDR3 is TGCGCCAGCAGCTCACAGGGTGACTATGGCTACACCTTC.